This TCR beta chain was recorded in a study of cytomegalovirus exposure and HLA in healthy donors. A multiplex PCR was run with 60 Vbeta primers and 13 Jbeta primers. As processed by the authors: In a later analysis, of roughly 73 million unique beta chains, 9 million to 11 million appeared in at least two donors. Using immunoSEQ multiplex PCR, the repertoire was profiled, and TCRdb retains in-frame clones only, with some absent. That table supplies the V and J calls and clone size; D and trimming were determined from the DNA. Here the sample spans approximately 120,000 clones, around 78% being singletons. V lost 8 bases to trimming and J lost 0 bases, with 11 bases between them. This CDR3 contains 14 residues. In germline, CDR1 is LNHDA, CDR2 SQIVND (reference sequence). Findings and caveats of the study: With later analysis, a missense DCLRE1C variant became linked to TCR beta V- and J-gene trimming.

With regard to this clone: What it recognizes is unknown.

The sequence derives from a man aged 40-49 years in good health and CMV-seronegative. The V and J genes are TRBV19 and TRBJ1-3, with D possibly matching TRBD1 (5 bases). The sequenced sample consisted of PBMCs. The CDR3 protein is CASHRRGSGNTIYF. DNA for the CDR3: TGTGCCAGTCATCGGAGGGGCTCTGGAAACACCATATATTTT.